Following are 9 T cell receptor beta chains from one sample sequenced in a study of a mutant IDH1 vaccine in newly diagnosed glioma. Measured with immunoSEQ multiplex PCR; TCRdb has only the in-frame clones, and not every one. The sample lists tens of thousands of clones, about 86% occurring once. Time point described: baseline, week 1 (first vaccination visit). Treatment in this sample: pre-vaccination baseline after standard-of-care therapy. The starting material was PBMCs, obtained from a glioma patient treated with radiotherapy, temozolomide or both. The receptors stem from a young man with glioma.

The rearrangement links TRBV5-1 to TRBJ1-2; D is possibly TRBD1 (6 bases). V was pared by 0 bases and J by 6 bases, with 15 bases between. The CDR3 sequence is 15 residues long. Germline-derived CDR1 and CDR2 are SGHRS and YFSETQ. The CDR3: CASSLATGRFDGYTF. CDR3 nucleotides: TGCGCCAGCAGCTTGGCAACAGGGAGGTTCGATGGCTACACCTTC.

V gene TRBV10-2 combines with J gene TRBJ2-5, with 9 positions matching TRBD2. V gave up 3 bases and J gave up 2 bases; unmatched junction bases: 4. CDR1 WSHSY and CDR2 SAAADI come from the germline V gene. This CDR3 comprises 15 residues. The CDR3 region is CASSEMAGGQETQYF. CDR3 in DNA: TGCGCCAGCAGTGAAATGGCGGGGGGGCAAGAGACCCAGTACTTC.

V usage is TRBV7-9 and J usage is TRBJ2-2; weak D call: TRBD2 (6 bases). Per germline, CDR1 SEHNR and CDR2 FQNEAQ (reference sequence). The CDR3 totals 15 residues. V shed 7 bases and J shed 11 bases, with 23 bases lying between them. The CDR3 is CASTLITGGPGELFF. The CDR3, as DNA: TGTGCCAGCACCCTAATCACCGGGGGACCGGGAGAGCTGTTTTTT.

The chain carries TRBV5-6 and TRBJ2-5, with unresolved D. CDR3 size: 11 residues. Trimming removed 1 base from V and 4 bases from J, with 2 bases in between. Looked up from germline, CDR1 is SGHDT and CDR2 is YYEEEE. The DNA of the CDR3 is TGTGCCAGCAGCTTGTTAGAGACCCAGTACTTC. Translation: CASSLLETQYF.

The J gene is TRBJ1-1, the V gene TRBV10-1; weak D call: TRBD1 (6 bases). The V and J ends lost 2 bases and 6 bases respectively, with 10 bases between them. Per germline, CDR1 WNHNN and CDR2 SYGVQD (reference sequence). CDR3 length: 13 amino acids. CDR3 amino acids: CASSEEGGSEAFF. CDR3 coding DNA: TGCGCCAGCAGTGAGGAGGGGGGATCTGAAGCTTTCTTT.

The chain recombines TRBV27 with TRBJ2-3; D remains ambiguous. The V and J ends lost 6 bases and 5 bases respectively, with 12 bases between them. This CDR3 has 13 amino acids. Germline lookup yields CDR1 MNHEY and CDR2 SMNVEV (reference sequence). For the CDR3, the DNA is TGTGCCAGCAGGGTCCTGTCTCAAGATACGCAGTATTTT. Protein: CASRVLSQDTQYF.

This clone was seen once. The rearrangement joins TRBV7-2 to TRBJ2-3; 14 bases fit TRBD2. Germline V gene data show CDR1 as SGHTA and CDR2 as FQGNSA. J was trimmed by 7 bases and V by 5 bases; bases with no gene match: 8. The CDR3 consists of 16 residues. The CDR3 nucleotides read TGTGCCAGCAGCCTGGGACTAGCGGGGGCACAGCATACGCAGTATTTT. Amino acids: CASSLGLAGAQHTQYF.

The rearrangement uses TRBV28 and TRBJ1-3; D perhaps matches TRBD1 (5 bases). Germline CDR1 and CDR2: MDHEN and SYDVKM. V lost 5 bases, J lost 2 bases, and 13 bases lay in between. The CDR3 extends over 15 amino acids. The CDR3: CASSSAGSPGNTIYF. DNA for the CDR3: TGTGCCAGCAGTAGCGCAGGGAGCCCTGGAAACACCATATATTTT.

The rearrangement joins TRBV7-6 to TRBJ2-5; unclear D gene. Germline V gives CDR1 SGHVS, CDR2 FNYEAQ. Between the trimmed V and J ends, which lost 2 bases and 0 bases, there was a span of 10 bases. The CDR3 length is 15 residues. As DNA, the CDR3 is TGTGCCAGCAGCTTAAGCTATAGAGACCAAGAGACCCAGTACTTC. This sequence encodes CASSLSYRDQETQYF.